This T cell receptor (beta chain) stems from a study of CD8 T cells in ankylosing spondylitis. TCRdb redid the calling of the 5' RACE reads with MiXCR, one entry per CDR3 protein. The sample contains roughly 200,000 distinct CDR3 sequences, 25% to 30% of which appear only once. Germline CDR1 SQVTM, CDR2 ANQGSEA. V lost 7 bases, J lost 2 bases, and 9 bases lay in between. The CDR3 covers 11 residues. This clonotype has only a few counts. Sequencing input: blood, either unsorted or a sorted T cell fraction (not recorded which). The clonotype was recovered from a male donor with ankylosing spondylitis or in good health (not recorded which). V gene TRBV29-1 combines with J gene TRBJ2-7; D is ambiguous. This chain's CDR3 is CSATATYEQYF. DNA for the CDR3: TGCAGCGCGACTGCTACCTACGAGCAGTACTTC.